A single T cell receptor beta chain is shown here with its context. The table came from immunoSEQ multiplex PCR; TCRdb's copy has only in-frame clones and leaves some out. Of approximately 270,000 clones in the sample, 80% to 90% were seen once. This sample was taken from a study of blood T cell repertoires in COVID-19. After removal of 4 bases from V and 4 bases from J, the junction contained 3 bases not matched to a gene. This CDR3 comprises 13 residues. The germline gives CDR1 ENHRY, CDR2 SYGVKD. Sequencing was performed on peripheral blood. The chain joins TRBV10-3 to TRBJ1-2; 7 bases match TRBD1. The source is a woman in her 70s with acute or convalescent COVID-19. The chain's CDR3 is CAISGQGVYGYTF. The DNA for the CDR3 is TGTGCCATCAGTGGACAGGGAGTCTATGGCTACACCTTC.